The sequence of this T cell receptor (beta chain) was determined in a study of blood T cell repertoires in COVID-19. About the research overall: Samples of COVID-19 (acute and convalescent) were obtained from the United States, Italy and Spain. From T cells, B-cell-depleted T cells, or PBMCs came the material, which was cDNA or gDNA.

The CDR3 consists of 18 residues. V was pared by 0 bases and J by 0 bases, with 8 bases of the junction left unmatched. Germline values: CDR1 SGHRS, CDR2 YFSETQ. In the study's own analysis: Amplification with reference gene primers provided the estimates of nucleated cell counts. Here immunoSEQ multiplex PCR was the method, and the copy in TCRdb shows in-frame clones only, minus some. V and J calls and clone size come straight from that table; D and trimming were deduced from the DNA. The sample has more than 40,000 clones, approximately 90% seen once. This chain links TRBV5-1 with TRBJ2-3, with 9 positions matching TRBD2. The receptor comes from a man between 65 and 80 years old with acute or convalescent COVID-19. Input material: peripheral blood. CDR3: CASSLAPRGGASTDTQYF. CDR3 DNA: TGCGCCAGCAGCTTGGCCCCGCGGGGGGGGGCTAGCACAGATACGCAGTATTTT.